Ten or more counts support the clone carrying this T cell receptor beta chain. This entry comes from a study of T cells after yellow fever vaccination. One entry per CDR3 protein results from TCRdb running MiXCR on the 5' RACE reads. Of 150,000 to 200,000 distinct CDR3 sequences listed, approximately 6.2% are singletons. The CDR3 has 14 amino acids. Germline values: CDR1 SGHDN, CDR2 FVKESK. The V gene lost 2 bases and the J gene lost 1 base, with 8 bases spanning the gap. Sequenced material: CD4+ T cells sorted from PBMCs, taken on the day of the first yellow fever vaccination. The chain links TRBV14 to TRBJ2-5; D unresolved. The TCR comes from a man aged 18 to 35 who received the YFV17D yellow fever vaccine. The CDR3 bases are TGTGCCAGCAGCCAAAGATACAGCCAAGAGACCCAGTACTTC. Translation gives CASSQRYSQETQYF.